This TCR beta chain was obtained from a study of kidney transplant recipient with SARS-CoV-2 infection. TCRdb re-derived calls from the reads in MiXCR, one entry per CDR3 protein. The data hold roughly 230,000 distinct CDR3 sequences, with roughly 26% observed a single time. Germline assignment: CDR1 KGHDR and CDR2 SFDVKD. This CDR3 region has 13 residues. V lost 5 bases and J 4 bases, leaving 10 bases between the germline ends. The sample was a blood sample, taken at baseline and on roughly day 110 from a kidney transplant recipient. This TCR came from a male patient between 25 and 40 years old who had COVID-19 and was a kidney transplant recipient. Certain T cells may be donor cells from the graft. This chain links TRBV24-1 with TRBJ1-2; no reliable D call. The CDR3 is CATSGYSSYGYTF. The CDR3 DNA reads TGTGCCACCAGTGGTTACAGTAGCTATGGCTACACCTTC.